This T cell receptor beta chain originates from a study of blood T cell repertoires in COVID-19. Study in general: The cDNA or gDNA used as material had been derived from T cells, B-cell-depleted T cells, or PBMCs.

The repertoire was sequenced with immunoSEQ multiplex PCR; TCRdb's copy has only in-frame clones and lacks some. The sample lists about 160,000 clones, around 82% occurring once. Assignments of participants to cohorts depended upon their own reported clinical history. Trimming cost V 0 bases and J 9 bases; bases outside gene matches: 5. The CDR3 is made up of 15 amino acids. Germline CDR1 reads SGDLS; CDR2 reads YYNGEE. The origin of this receptor is a man aged 60-69 years who had recovered from COVID-19. This sequence joins TRBV9 and TRBJ2-1; TRBD2 matches at 11 bases. Sequencing was carried out using PBMCs or T cells enriched from blood (not recorded which). The CDR3 DNA sequence: TGTGCCAGCAGCGTAGCGACTAGCGGGATAGGTGAGCAGTTCTTC. Amino acids: CASSVATSGIGEQFF. Together with reference TRBV9 and TRBJ2-1, the CDR3 gives the full variable domain: DSGVTQTPKHLITATGQRVTLRCSPRSGDLSVYWYQQSLDQGLQFLIQYYNGEERAKGNILERFSAQQFPDLHSELNLSSLELGDSALYFCASSVATSGIGEQFFGPGTRLTVL.